Sequencing of this TCR beta chain was carried out in a study of cytomegalovirus exposure and HLA in healthy donors. Here immunoSEQ multiplex PCR was the method, and the copy in TCRdb shows in-frame clones only, minus some. The table records hundreds of thousands of clones, around nine tenths of them present only once. The germline V gene encodes CDR1 SGDLS and CDR2 YYNGEE. The CDR3 sequence is 14 residues long. The ends were cut back, 0 bases at V and 6 bases at J, with 9 bases in the middle. The chain combines TRBV9 with TRBJ1-4; tentatively, D is TRBD1 (6 bases). This receptor was obtained from a man aged 18 to 29 in good health and CMV-seronegative. Sample: PBMCs. The CDR3 DNA is TGTGCCAGCAGCGTAGCAGGGGTCGATGAAAAACTGTTTTTT. Its protein is CASSVAGVDEKLFF.